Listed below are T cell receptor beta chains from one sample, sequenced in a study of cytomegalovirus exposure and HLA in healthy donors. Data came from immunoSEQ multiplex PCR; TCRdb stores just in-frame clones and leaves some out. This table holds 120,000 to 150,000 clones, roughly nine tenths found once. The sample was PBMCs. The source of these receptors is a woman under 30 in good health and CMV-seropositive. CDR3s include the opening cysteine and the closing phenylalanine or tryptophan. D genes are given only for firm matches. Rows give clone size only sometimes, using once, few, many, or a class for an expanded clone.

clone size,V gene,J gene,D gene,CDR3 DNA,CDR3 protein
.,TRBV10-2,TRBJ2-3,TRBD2,TGCGCCAGCACACTGGAGCGGGAGCCCACAGATACGCAGTATTTT,CASTLEREPTDTQYF
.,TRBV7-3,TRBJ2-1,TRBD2,TGTGCCAGCAGCGCGAACGGGAGGAGGTCCTACAATGAGCAGTTCTTC,CASSANGRRSYNEQFF
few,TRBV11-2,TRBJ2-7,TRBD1,TGTGCCAGCAGCTTAGGAGGCAGGGGGCTTGAGCAGTACTTC,CASSLGGRGLEQYF
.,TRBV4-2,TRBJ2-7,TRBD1,TGTGCCAGCAGCCCTGGGACAGCCTTTTACGAGCAGTACTTC,CASSPGTAFYEQYF
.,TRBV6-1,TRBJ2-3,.,TGTGCCAGCAGTGAATCACCGTATCAAGGGAGGGGGAATACGCAGTATTTT,CASSESPYQGRGNTQYF
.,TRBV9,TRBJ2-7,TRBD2,TGTGCCAGCAGCCCGTGGTCTAGCGGGAGCCGGGGCTACGAGCAGTACTTC,CASSPWSSGSRGYEQYF
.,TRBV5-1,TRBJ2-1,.,TGCGCCAGCAGCTTCAGGGCAGGCTACAATGAGCAGTTCTTC,CASSFRAGYNEQFF
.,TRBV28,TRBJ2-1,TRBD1,TGTGCCAGCAGTCCGTTACAGGGGGAGCCTTCGTTCTTC,CASSPLQGEPSFF
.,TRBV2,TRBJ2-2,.,TGTGCCAGCACCACCCAGGGGGGAGACACCGGGGAGCTGTTTTTT,CASTTQGGDTGELFF
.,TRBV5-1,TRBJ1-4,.,TGCGCCAGCAGTGAACAGGGTAGGGAAAAACTGTTTTTT,CASSEQGREKLFF
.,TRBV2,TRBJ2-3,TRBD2,TGTGCCAGCAGTGGACGGACTAGGCCGGATACGCAGTATTTT,CASSGRTRPDTQYF
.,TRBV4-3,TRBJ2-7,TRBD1,TGCGCCAGCAGCCCCCAGGGGGACAGCGAAACCTACGAGCAGTACTTC,CASSPQGDSETYEQYF
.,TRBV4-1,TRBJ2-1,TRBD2,TGCGCCAGCAGCCAAACTATCTATAGCGGGACGTCCAATGAGCAGTTCTTC,CASSQTIYSGTSNEQFF
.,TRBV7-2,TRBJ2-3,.,TGTGCCAGCAGCCTCGGACACCCCTTTGATACGCAGTATTTT,CASSLGHPFDTQYF
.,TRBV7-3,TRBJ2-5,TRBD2,TGTGCCAGCAGCCCCTCGGGGGGAGAGACCCAGTACTTC,CASSPSGGETQYF
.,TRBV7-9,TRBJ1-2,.,TGTGCCAGCAGCTTAGATCAGGACTTCTATGGCTACACCTTC,CASSLDQDFYGYTF
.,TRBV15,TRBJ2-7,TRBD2,TGTGCCACCAGCAGATTCGGGGGACTAGCGGAATACGAGCAGTACTTC,CATSRFGGLAEYEQYF
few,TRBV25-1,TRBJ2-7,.,TGTGCCAGCAGTAGCCCCTACGAGCAGTACTTC,CASSSPYEQYF
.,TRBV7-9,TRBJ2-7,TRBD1,TGTGCCAGCAGCTTAGCGGGACAGGGGTACGAGCAGTACTTC,CASSLAGQGYEQYF
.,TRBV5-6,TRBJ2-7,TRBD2,TGTGCCAGCAGAAGGACTAGCGGAGCCTTTTACGAGCAGTACTTC,CASRRTSGAFYEQYF
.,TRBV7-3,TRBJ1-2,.,TGTGCCAGCAGGGGCCGGCAGGGGCGCTCTAACTATGGCTACACCTTC,CASRGRQGRSNYGYTF
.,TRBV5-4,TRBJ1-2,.,TGTGCCAGCAGAGAAAGAACAGGAAACTATGGCTACACCTTC,CASRERTGNYGYTF
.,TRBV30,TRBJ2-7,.,TGTGCCTGGAGATTTTGGGCGAGAGGGAGCTACGAGCAGTACTTC,CAWRFWARGSYEQYF
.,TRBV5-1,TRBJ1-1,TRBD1,TGCGCCAGCAGCTGGACAGGGCGGTCTCAGGGCACTGAAGCTTTCTTT,CASSWTGRSQGTEAFF
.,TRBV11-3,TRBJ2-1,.,TGTGCCAGCAGCTTAGGGAGATCCTCCTACATTGAGCAGTTCTTC,CASSLGRSSYIEQFF
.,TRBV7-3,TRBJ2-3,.,TGTGCCAGCAGCTCTTCAGGGGGGAGGTCAGATACGCAGTATTTT,CASSSSGGRSDTQYF
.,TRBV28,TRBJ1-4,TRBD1,TGTGCCAGCAGACAGGGGGCAACTAATGAAAAACTGTTTTTT,CASRQGATNEKLFF
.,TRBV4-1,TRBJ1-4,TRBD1,TGCGCCAGCAGCCAAGAAAGAGGGGGCGATAATGAAAAACTGTTTTTT,CASSQERGGDNEKLFF
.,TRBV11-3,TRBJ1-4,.,TGTGCCAGCAGCTTAGGGCCCGAGGAGACGAATGAAAAACTGTTTTTT,CASSLGPEETNEKLFF
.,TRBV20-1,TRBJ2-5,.,TGCAGTGCGCTCGGAGAGACCCAGTACTTC,CSALGETQYF
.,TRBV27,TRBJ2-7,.,TGTGCCAGCAGTTACGGGGGAGTTACCTACGAGCAGTACTTC,CASSYGGVTYEQYF
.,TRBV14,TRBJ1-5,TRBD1,TGTGCCAGCAGCCAAGAGTGGACAGGGCCCAGCAATCAGCCCCAGCATTTT,CASSQEWTGPSNQPQHF
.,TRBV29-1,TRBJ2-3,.,TGCAGCGTTGAAGGCAGGGTCCGTACAGATACGCAGTATTTT,CSVEGRVRTDTQYF
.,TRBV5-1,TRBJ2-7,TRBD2,TGCGCCAGCAGCTTGGCTACTAGCGGCTACGAGCAGTACTTC,CASSLATSGYEQYF